This TCR beta chain came from a study of OX40 agonist ivuxolimab in advanced cancers. Study results and limitations: Relative to CD4+ cells, CD8+ T cells on average had more expanded clones.

TCRdb's table, derived via immunoSEQ multiplex PCR, lists solely in-frame clones and lacks some. This table holds some 86,000 clones, around 94% found once. For this clone: Antigen: not known.

The length of the CDR3 is 14 residues. Looked up from germline, CDR1 is LNHDA and CDR2 is SQIVND (reference sequence). Trimming at V came to 7 bases and at J to 4 bases, leaving 10 bases not matched to a gene. This clonotype was obtained from an adult with an advanced solid tumor such as melanoma, head and neck, liver or kidney cancer. The J gene is TRBJ2-7, the V gene TRBV19, with 7 bases matching TRBD1. The sequencing here drew on CD4+ or CD8+ T cells sorted from blood, taken in a trial of the OX40 agonist ivuxolimab. The CDR3 region is CASTEGAGGYEQYF. The CDR3 nucleotides are TGTGCCAGTACTGAGGGGGCTGGGGGTTACGAGCAGTACTTC.